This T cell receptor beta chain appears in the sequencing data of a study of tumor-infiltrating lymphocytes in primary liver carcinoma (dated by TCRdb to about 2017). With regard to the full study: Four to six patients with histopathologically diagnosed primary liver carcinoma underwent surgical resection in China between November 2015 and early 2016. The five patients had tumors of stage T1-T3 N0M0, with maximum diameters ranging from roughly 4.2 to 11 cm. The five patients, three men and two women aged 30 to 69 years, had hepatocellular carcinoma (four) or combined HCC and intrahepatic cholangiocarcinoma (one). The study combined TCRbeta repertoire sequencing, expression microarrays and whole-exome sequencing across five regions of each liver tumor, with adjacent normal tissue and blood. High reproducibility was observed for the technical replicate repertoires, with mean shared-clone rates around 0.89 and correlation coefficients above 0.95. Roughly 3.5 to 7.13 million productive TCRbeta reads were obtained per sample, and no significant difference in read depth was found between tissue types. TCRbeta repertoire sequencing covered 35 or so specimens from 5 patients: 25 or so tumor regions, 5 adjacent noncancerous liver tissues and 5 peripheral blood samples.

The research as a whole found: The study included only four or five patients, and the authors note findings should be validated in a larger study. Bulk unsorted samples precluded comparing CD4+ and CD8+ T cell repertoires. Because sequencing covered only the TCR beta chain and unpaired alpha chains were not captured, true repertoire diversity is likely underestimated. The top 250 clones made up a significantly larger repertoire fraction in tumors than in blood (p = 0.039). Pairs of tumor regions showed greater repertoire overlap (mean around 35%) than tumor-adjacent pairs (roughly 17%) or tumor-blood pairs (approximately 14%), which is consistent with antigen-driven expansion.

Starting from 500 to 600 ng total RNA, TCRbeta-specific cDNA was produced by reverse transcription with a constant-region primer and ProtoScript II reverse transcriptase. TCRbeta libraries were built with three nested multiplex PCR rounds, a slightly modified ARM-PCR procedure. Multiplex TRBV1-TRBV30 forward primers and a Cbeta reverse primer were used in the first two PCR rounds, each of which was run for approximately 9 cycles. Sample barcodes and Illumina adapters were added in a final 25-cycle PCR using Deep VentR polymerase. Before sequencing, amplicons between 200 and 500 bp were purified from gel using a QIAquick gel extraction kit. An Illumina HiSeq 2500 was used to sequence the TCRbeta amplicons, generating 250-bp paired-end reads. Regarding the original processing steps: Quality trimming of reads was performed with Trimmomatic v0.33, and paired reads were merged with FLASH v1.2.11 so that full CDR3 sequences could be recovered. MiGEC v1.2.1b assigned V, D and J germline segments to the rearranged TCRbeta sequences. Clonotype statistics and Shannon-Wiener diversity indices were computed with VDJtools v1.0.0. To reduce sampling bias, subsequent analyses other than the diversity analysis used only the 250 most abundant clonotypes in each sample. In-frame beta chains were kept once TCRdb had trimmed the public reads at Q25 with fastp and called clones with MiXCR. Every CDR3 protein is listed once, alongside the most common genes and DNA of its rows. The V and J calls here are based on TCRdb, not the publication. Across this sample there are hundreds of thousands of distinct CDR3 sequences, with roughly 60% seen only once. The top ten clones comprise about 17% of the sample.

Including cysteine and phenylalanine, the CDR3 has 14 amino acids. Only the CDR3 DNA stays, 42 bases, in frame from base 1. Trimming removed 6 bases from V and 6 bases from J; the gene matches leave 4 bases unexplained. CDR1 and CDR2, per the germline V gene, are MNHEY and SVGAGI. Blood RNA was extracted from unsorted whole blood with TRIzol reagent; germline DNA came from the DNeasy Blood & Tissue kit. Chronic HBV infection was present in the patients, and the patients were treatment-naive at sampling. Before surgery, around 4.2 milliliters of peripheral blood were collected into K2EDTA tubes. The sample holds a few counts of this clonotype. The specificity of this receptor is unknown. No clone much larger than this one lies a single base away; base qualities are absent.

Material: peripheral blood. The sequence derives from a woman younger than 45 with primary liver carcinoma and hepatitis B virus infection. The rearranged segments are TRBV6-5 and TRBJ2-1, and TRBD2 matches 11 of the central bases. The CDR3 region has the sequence CASSPTSGGNEQFF. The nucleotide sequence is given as TGTGCCAGCAGCCCTACTAGCGGGGGCAATGAGCAGTTCTTC.